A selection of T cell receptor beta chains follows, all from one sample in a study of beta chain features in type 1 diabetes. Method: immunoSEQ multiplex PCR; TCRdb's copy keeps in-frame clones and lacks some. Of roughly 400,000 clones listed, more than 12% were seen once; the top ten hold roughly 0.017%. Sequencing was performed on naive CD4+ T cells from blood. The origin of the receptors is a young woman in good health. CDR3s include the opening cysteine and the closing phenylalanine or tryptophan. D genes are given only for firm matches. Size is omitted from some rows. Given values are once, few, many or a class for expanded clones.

CDR3 protein: CASSLTGTGVEQYF
CDR3 DNA: TGCGCCAGCAGCCTCACCGGGACAGGGGTCGAGCAGTACTTC
clone size: .
J gene: TRBJ2-7
CDR3 length: 14
D gene: TRBD1
V gene: TRBV5-1

CDR3 protein: CASSPVGETQYF
CDR3 DNA: TGCGCCAGCAGCCCCGTCGGGGAGACCCAGTACTTC
clone size: .
J gene: TRBJ2-5
CDR3 length: 12
D gene: .
V gene: TRBV5-1

CDR3 protein: CARPTMGQANTGELFF
CDR3 DNA: TGTGCCAGGCCTACCATGGGACAGGCGAACACCGGGGAGCTGTTTTTT
clone size: .
J gene: TRBJ2-2
CDR3 length: 16
D gene: TRBD1
V gene: TRBV7-2

CDR3 protein: CAWSGGQDQPQHF
CDR3 DNA: TGTGCCTGGAGTGGGGGACAGGATCAGCCCCAGCATTTT
clone size: .
J gene: TRBJ1-5
CDR3 length: 13
D gene: TRBD1
V gene: TRBV30

CDR3 protein: CASRGRDTGANVLTF
CDR3 DNA: TGTGCCAGCCGGGGCAGGGACACCGGGGCCAACGTCCTGACTTTC
clone size: few
J gene: TRBJ2-6
CDR3 length: 15
D gene: .
V gene: TRBV19

CDR3 protein: CASSLTQGEASAFF
CDR3 DNA: TGTGCCAGCTCACTAACACAGGGGGAAGCTTCAGCTTTCTTT
clone size: .
J gene: TRBJ1-1
CDR3 length: 14
D gene: TRBD1
V gene: TRBV18

CDR3 protein: CSVRDRASNQPQHF
CDR3 DNA: TGCAGCGTTCGGGACAGGGCCAGCAATCAGCCCCAGCATTTT
clone size: .
J gene: TRBJ1-5
CDR3 length: 14
D gene: TRBD1
V gene: TRBV29-1

CDR3 protein: CASSIGTGGTFF
CDR3 DNA: TGTGCCAGCAGCATTGGGACAGGGGGAACCTTTTTT
clone size: .
J gene: TRBJ2-3
CDR3 length: 12
D gene: TRBD1
V gene: TRBV5-4

CDR3 protein: CASSERAGRLAGELFF
CDR3 DNA: TGTGCCAGCAGCGAGCGAGCGGGGAGGTTGGCCGGGGAGCTGTTTTTT
clone size: .
J gene: TRBJ2-2
CDR3 length: 16
D gene: TRBD2
V gene: TRBV7-9

CDR3 protein: CASSFAGVGGRAFGAYEQYF
CDR3 DNA: TGTGCCAGCAGTTTTGCTGGTGTGGGCGGGAGGGCCTTCGGGGCCTACGAGCAGTACTTC
clone size: .
J gene: TRBJ2-7
CDR3 length: 20
D gene: TRBD2
V gene: TRBV28

CDR3 protein: CACQQGEGLSYTF
CDR3 DNA: TGTGCCTGTCAACAGGGGGAAGGGTTGAGCTACACCTTC
clone size: few
J gene: TRBJ1-2
CDR3 length: 13
D gene: TRBD1
V gene: TRBV30

CDR3 protein: CAWASLAAYYNEQFF
CDR3 DNA: TGTGCCTGGGCCTCTCTAGCGGCCTACTACAATGAGCAGTTCTTC
clone size: .
J gene: TRBJ2-1
CDR3 length: 15
D gene: TRBD2
V gene: TRBV30

CDR3 protein: CASSGRLISGNTIYF
CDR3 DNA: TGTGCCAGCAGTGGGCGACTGATCTCTGGAAACACCATATATTTT
clone size: .
J gene: TRBJ1-3
CDR3 length: 15
D gene: .
V gene: TRBV25-1

CDR3 protein: CASTGTPYEQYF
CDR3 DNA: TGTGCCAGTACCGGGACACCCTACGAGCAGTACTTC
clone size: .
J gene: TRBJ2-7
CDR3 length: 12
D gene: .
V gene: TRBV10-3

CDR3 protein: CASGDFNRGGMADEQYF
CDR3 DNA: TGTGCCAGCGGAGACTTTAACCGCGGCGGGATGGCAGACGAGCAGTACTTC
clone size: .
J gene: TRBJ2-7
CDR3 length: 17
D gene: .
V gene: TRBV27

CDR3 protein: CSVGGAESQETQYF
CDR3 DNA: TGCAGCGTTGGGGGAGCGGAAAGCCAAGAGACCCAGTACTTC
clone size: few
J gene: TRBJ2-5
CDR3 length: 14
D gene: .
V gene: TRBV29-1

CDR3 protein: CASGKRDWGNEQFF
CDR3 DNA: TGTGCCAGCGGCAAGCGGGATTGGGGCAATGAGCAGTTCTTC
clone size: few
J gene: TRBJ2-1
CDR3 length: 14
D gene: TRBD2
V gene: TRBV6-6

CDR3 protein: CAQKETQYF
CDR3 DNA: TGTGCCCAGAAGGAGACCCAGTACTTC
clone size: few
J gene: TRBJ2-5
CDR3 length: 9
D gene: .
V gene: TRBV28

CDR3 protein: CAWISRLNTEAFF
CDR3 DNA: TGTGCCTGGATAAGCCGGTTGAACACTGAAGCTTTCTTT
clone size: few
J gene: TRBJ1-1
CDR3 length: 13
D gene: .
V gene: TRBV30

CDR3 protein: CASSYSPGAREQFF
CDR3 DNA: TGTGCCAGCAGTTATTCCCCGGGAGCCAGGGAGCAGTTCTTC
clone size: .
J gene: TRBJ2-1
CDR3 length: 14
D gene: .
V gene: TRBV6-5

CDR3 protein: CASSPRDRAYEQYF
CDR3 DNA: TGCGCCAGCAGCCCCCGGGACAGGGCCTACGAGCAGTACTTC
clone size: few
J gene: TRBJ2-7
CDR3 length: 14
D gene: TRBD1
V gene: TRBV5-1

CDR3 protein: CAWTWAGYNEKLFF
CDR3 DNA: TGTGCCTGGACATGGGCAGGGTACAATGAAAAACTGTTTTTT
clone size: .
J gene: TRBJ1-4
CDR3 length: 14
D gene: .
V gene: TRBV30

CDR3 protein: CASREAGRGNNEQFF
CDR3 DNA: TGTGCCAGCAGGGAAGCGGGAAGGGGAAACAATGAGCAGTTCTTC
clone size: .
J gene: TRBJ2-1
CDR3 length: 15
D gene: TRBD2
V gene: TRBV13

CDR3 protein: CASSQWTGGPSEQYF
CDR3 DNA: TGTGCCAGCAGCCAGTGGACGGGAGGGCCCAGCGAGCAGTACTTC
clone size: .
J gene: TRBJ2-7
CDR3 length: 15
D gene: TRBD2
V gene: TRBV14

CDR3 protein: CASSAGQGTTEAFF
CDR3 DNA: TGTGCCAGCAGCGCCGGACAGGGAACGACTGAAGCTTTCTTT
clone size: .
J gene: TRBJ1-1
CDR3 length: 14
D gene: TRBD1
V gene: TRBV7-9

CDR3 protein: CASSLSPGGNEQYF
CDR3 DNA: TGTGCCAGCAGCTTAAGCCCCGGGGGGAACGAGCAGTACTTC
clone size: .
J gene: TRBJ2-7
CDR3 length: 14
D gene: TRBD2
V gene: TRBV7-2

CDR3 protein: CAWSGQAGNTEAFF
CDR3 DNA: TGTGCCTGGAGTGGCCAGGCAGGGAACACTGAAGCTTTCTTT
clone size: few
J gene: TRBJ1-1
CDR3 length: 14
D gene: .
V gene: TRBV30

CDR3 protein: CATSRSTHSYEQYF
CDR3 DNA: TGTGCCACCTCCCGTAGCACCCACTCCTACGAGCAGTACTTC
clone size: .
J gene: TRBJ2-7
CDR3 length: 14
D gene: .
V gene: TRBV15

CDR3 protein: CAWSVGGYSNQPQHF
CDR3 DNA: TGTGCCTGGAGTGTAGGGGGTTATAGCAATCAGCCCCAGCATTTT
clone size: .
J gene: TRBJ1-5
CDR3 length: 15
D gene: .
V gene: TRBV30

CDR3 protein: CATSRPRETQYF
CDR3 DNA: TGTGCCACCAGCAGGCCGAGGGAGACCCAGTACTTC
clone size: .
J gene: TRBJ2-5
CDR3 length: 12
D gene: .
V gene: TRBV15

CDR3 protein: CASSLGTSTDTQYF
CDR3 DNA: TGTGCCAGCAGCTTGGGCACTAGCACAGATACGCAGTATTTT
clone size: .
J gene: TRBJ2-3
CDR3 length: 14
D gene: .
V gene: TRBV7-9

CDR3 protein: CASSFSPLGGKAFF
CDR3 DNA: TGTGCCAGCAGTTTTTCCCCGTTAGGAGGGAAAGCTTTCTTT
clone size: few
J gene: TRBJ1-1
CDR3 length: 14
D gene: .
V gene: TRBV28

CDR3 protein: CAWSAAYEQYF
CDR3 DNA: TGTGCCTGGAGTGCTGCCTACGAGCAGTACTTC
clone size: few
J gene: TRBJ2-7
CDR3 length: 11
D gene: .
V gene: TRBV30

CDR3 protein: CASSVDRTGNYGYTF
CDR3 DNA: TGTGCCAGCAGCGTAGATCGGACGGGAAACTATGGCTACACCTTC
clone size: .
J gene: TRBJ1-2
CDR3 length: 15
D gene: .
V gene: TRBV9

CDR3 protein: CASSVLGEKGEKLFF
CDR3 DNA: TGTGCCAGCAGCGTACTTGGGGAGAAAGGGGAAAAACTGTTTTTT
clone size: few
J gene: TRBJ1-4
CDR3 length: 15
D gene: .
V gene: TRBV9

CDR3 protein: CASSPSRQGQETQYF
CDR3 DNA: TGTGCCAGCTCACCGAGCAGACAGGGGCAAGAGACCCAGTACTTC
clone size: few
J gene: TRBJ2-5
CDR3 length: 15
D gene: TRBD1
V gene: TRBV18

CDR3 protein: CASSLELSANEKLFF
CDR3 DNA: TGCGCCAGCAGCTTAGAGCTCTCGGCTAATGAAAAACTGTTTTTT
clone size: few
J gene: TRBJ1-4
CDR3 length: 15
D gene: .
V gene: TRBV4-3

CDR3 protein: CASLTSVGTDTQYF
CDR3 DNA: TGTGCCTCGTTGACTAGCGTCGGCACAGATACGCAGTATTTT
clone size: few
J gene: TRBJ2-3
CDR3 length: 14
D gene: TRBD2
V gene: TRBV28

CDR3 protein: CSVELAGGYNEQFF
CDR3 DNA: TGCAGCGTTGAACTAGCGGGAGGCTACAATGAGCAGTTCTTC
clone size: .
J gene: TRBJ2-1
CDR3 length: 14
D gene: TRBD2
V gene: TRBV29-1

CDR3 protein: CASTPAGADTEAFF
CDR3 DNA: TGTGCCAGTACTCCGGCGGGGGCGGACACTGAAGCTTTCTTT
clone size: .
J gene: TRBJ1-1
CDR3 length: 14
D gene: .
V gene: TRBV19

CDR3 protein: CASSQRVGTTRAYEQYF
CDR3 DNA: TGCGCCAGCAGTCAACGGGTCGGGACAACCAGGGCCTACGAGCAGTACTTC
clone size: .
J gene: TRBJ2-7
CDR3 length: 17
D gene: .
V gene: TRBV23-1

CDR3 protein: CASSETGSNIQYF
CDR3 DNA: TGTGCCAGCAGCGAGACAGGGTCAAACATTCAGTACTTC
clone size: .
J gene: TRBJ2-4
CDR3 length: 13
D gene: TRBD1
V gene: TRBV7-2

CDR3 protein: CAWGGATEAFF
CDR3 DNA: TGTGCCTGGGGGGGGGCCACTGAAGCTTTCTTT
clone size: few
J gene: TRBJ1-1
CDR3 length: 11
D gene: .
V gene: TRBV30

CDR3 protein: CASRRFRGTREGIQYF
CDR3 DNA: TGTGCCAGCAGGAGGTTTAGGGGGACTAGAGAAGGCATTCAGTACTTC
clone size: .
J gene: TRBJ2-4
CDR3 length: 16
D gene: TRBD2
V gene: TRBV7-9

CDR3 protein: CASSLAGSQDTQYF
CDR3 DNA: TGCGCCAGCAGCTTGGCAGGCAGCCAAGATACGCAGTATTTT
clone size: few
J gene: TRBJ2-3
CDR3 length: 14
D gene: .
V gene: TRBV5-1

CDR3 protein: CASSYGGTYEQYF
CDR3 DNA: TGTGCCAGCAGTTACGGAGGCACCTACGAGCAGTACTTC
clone size: few
J gene: TRBJ2-7
CDR3 length: 13
D gene: .
V gene: TRBV6-6